The 2 T cell receptor beta chains in this list originate from one sample, sequenced in a study of shared clonotypes between healthy human individuals. Profiled with immunoSEQ multiplex PCR; TCRdb holds only in-frame clones, not every one. The table has roughly 2.1 million clones, 85% to 95% seen once. Positive CCR7 selection of CD45RO-negative cells yielded the naive CD8 cells, and terminally differentiated effector memory CD45RA+ cells were excluded. The sequenced sample consisted of naive CD8+ T cells from PBMCs. Receptor source: a man younger than 35 in good health. Some clones in this sample may be carry-over from other donors' samples.

This rearrangement joins TRBV19 to TRBJ1-2; D not certain. The CDR3 consists of 12 residues. CDR1 and CDR2 from the germline V gene are LNHDA and SQIVND (reference sequence). V lost 6 bases to trimming and J lost 4 bases, with 9 bases between them. This CDR3 is CASRFHGYGYTF. The CDR3 nucleotides read TGTGCCAGTAGATTCCACGGCTATGGCTACACCTTC.

The chain combines TRBV13 with TRBJ1-1, with D possibly being TRBD1 (6 bases). From germline, CDR1 is PRHDT and CDR2 FYEKMQ (reference sequence). The CDR3 is made up of 15 amino acids. V was shortened by 1 base and J by 3 bases, with 12 bases between the two germline ends. In nucleotides, the CDR3 is TGTGCCAGCAGCTTAGTCGGGGGCGGAGACACTGAAGCTTTCTTT. As protein: CASSLVGGGDTEAFF.